The rows below give T cell receptor beta chains drawn from one sample of a study of tumor and adjacent non-tumor tissue in lung cancer. Each CDR3 protein gets one entry after TCRdb re-called the multiplex PCR reads with MiXCR. The sample shows nearly 50,000 distinct CDR3 sequences, around 64% of them seen only once. Material: distant non-tumor lung tissue. The source of these receptors is a woman in her 70s with non-small cell lung cancer. Both conserved end residues are part of each CDR3. Fields, in order: clone size, V gene, J gene, D gene, CDR3 protein, CDR3 DNA. A D gene is named only where the DNA matches it firmly. Some rows mark clone size as missing; the rest say once, few, many or name a class of expanded clone.

many	TRBV4-1	TRBJ1-1	TRBD1	CASSQRTGEYTEAFF	TGCGCCAGCAGCCAGCGGACAGGGGAATACACTGAAGCTTTCTTT
.	TRBV12-3/TRBV12-4	TRBJ2-1	TRBD1	CASSSRGCVFF	TGTGCCAGCAGCTCCAGGGGGTGTGTGTTCTTC
.	TRBV6-5	TRBJ2-5	.	CRSSYSLGEGEETQYF	TGTAGAAGCAGTTACTCGCTTGGGGAGGGGGAAGAAACCCAGTACTTC
.	TRBV11-1	TRBJ2-3	.	CVSSFDREADTQYF	TGTGTCAGCAGCTTCGACAGGGAGGCGGATACGCAGTATTTT
.	TRBV14	TRBJ2-1	TRBD2	CASSQVQAGAGEQPF	TGTGCCAGCAGCCAAGTCCAAGCGGGAGCCGGGGAGCAGCCCTTC
.	TRBV6-5	TRBJ1-2	.	CASRRDSPQGSYGYTF	TGTGCCAGCAGACGCGACAGCCCGCAAGGGTCCTATGGCTACACCTTC
.	TRBV14	TRBJ2-1	TRBD2	CVSSPGLAGWDEQFF	TGTGTCAGCAGCCCCGGACTAGCGGGATGGGATGAGCAGTTCTTC
.	TRBV29-1	TRBJ2-7	TRBD1	CSVEDSDRSGSYEPYF	TGCAGCGTTGAAGATTCGGACAGGAGTGGATCCTACGAGCCGTACTTC
.	TRBV4-2	TRBJ2-2	.	CASSQEWATNTGELFF	TGTGCCAGCAGCCAAGAATGGGCCACGAACACCGGGGAACTATTTTTT
.	TRBV2	TRBJ2-5	TRBD1	CASRTDRVETQYF	TGTGCCAGCAGGACCGACAGGGTCGAGACCCAGTACTTC
.	TRBV13	TRBJ2-2	.	CASRRLGYTGELFF	TGTGCCAGCAGAAGACTAGGATATACCGGGGAGCTGTTTTTT
.	TRBV29-1	TRBJ2-3	.	CSVGVSGDDDTQFF	TGCAGCGTTGGTGTTAGCGGAGATGATGATACGCAGTTTTTT
.	TRBV6-5	TRBJ1-1	TRBD1	CVSNLYRLQGSAEAFF	TGTGTCAGCAACCTTTACCGATTACAGGGGAGTGCTGAAGCTTTCTTT
.	TRBV11-1	TRBJ2-2	.	CASSLALGGSQAGELFF	TGTGCCAGCAGCTTAGCGCTCGGGGGTTCGCAGGCCGGGGAGCTGTTTTTT
.	TRBV11-1	TRBJ1-1	.	CTSSSRGQNTEAFF	TGTACCAGCAGCTCACGAGGACAGAACACTGAAGCTTTCTTT
.	TRBV6-5	TRBJ1-4	.	CASRYDRLNGKLFF	TGTGCCAGCAGGTACGACAGGCTTAATGGAAAACTGTTTTTT
many	TRBV28	TRBJ2-7	.	CASSTAYEQYF	TGTGCCAGCAGTACAGCCTACGAGCAGTACTTC
.	TRBV12-3/TRBV12-4	TRBJ1-2	.	CASSTAPYGYTF	TGTGCCAGCAGTACGGCCCCATACGGCTACACTTTC
.	TRBV24-1	TRBJ1-5	TRBD1	CATSDRAGPNTQHF	TGTGCCACCAGCGACAGGGCTGGGCCAAATACGCAGCATTTT
.	TRBV28	TRBJ2-7	.	CASRRGASAGKFYEQYF	TGTGCCAGCAGGAGAGGGGCTTCGGCGGGAAAATTCTACGAGCAGTACTTC
once	TRBV10-1	TRBJ2-2	TRBD2	CVSSVAGVAGKLFF	TGCGTAAGCAGCGTAGCGGGAGTCGCCGGGAAGCTGTTTTTT
many	TRBV20-1	TRBJ2-1	TRBD2	CSARVRTSGSNEQFF	TGCAGTGCTAGAGTCCGCACTAGCGGGAGTAATGAGCAGTTCTTC
.	TRBV11-1	TRBJ2-1	.	CASSQGPVGEQFF	TGTGCCAGTAGCCAGGGACCCGTCGGTGAGCAGTTCTTT
.	TRBV6-6	TRBJ2-3	.	CASSPRDFPDTHYF	TGCGCCAGCAGTCCCCGGGACTTTCCAGATACGCATTATTTT
many	TRBV6-2/TRBV6-3	TRBJ2-5	.	CASRWTGTQGTQYF	TGTGCCAGCAGATGGACTGGAACGCAGGGGACCCAGTACTTC
.	TRBV6-2/TRBV6-3	TRBJ2-1	TRBD1	CVSSHRQGTYDEQLF	TGTGTCAGCAGTCACCGACAGGGGACCTACGATGAGCAGTTGTTC
many	TRBV28	TRBJ2-6	.	CASRPGYLGANVLTF	TGTGCCAGCAGGCCCGGGTACCTTGGGGCCAACGTCCTGACTTTC
.	TRBV6-1	TRBJ2-2	.	CARNGLRNSGELFF	TGTGCCAGGAATGGACTGAGGAACAGCGGGGAGCTGTTTTTT
many	TRBV20-1	TRBJ1-2	.	CSAITGTYGYTF	TGCAGTGCTATAACAGGGACCTATGGCTACACCTTC
.	TRBV5-4	TRBJ2-7	.	CVSTPANGGSYEQYF	TGTGTCAGCACCCCGGCCAACGGGGGCTCCTACGAGCAGTACTTC
.	TRBV6-1	TRBJ2-3	TRBD1	CTSSEYWTGGSTDTQYF	TGTACCAGTAGTGAGTACTGGACAGGGGGTAGCACAGATACGCAGTATTTT
large	TRBV6-6	TRBJ2-3	.	CASSWGTSTDTQYF	TGTGCCAGCAGTTGGGGGACTAGCACAGATACGCAGTATTTT
.	TRBV29-1	TRBJ2-5	.	CSVRKGQEETQYF	TGCAGCGTCCGAAAGGGGCAGGAAGAGACCCAGTACTTC
.	TRBV15	TRBJ2-1	.	CATSSDRGGLYNEQFF	TGTGCCACCAGCTCCGACAGGGGAGGGCTTTACAATGAGCAGTTCTTC
.	TRBV10-2	TRBJ1-1	.	CASSESPGITNTEVFF	TGCGCCAGCAGTGAGTCACCAGGAATTACGAACACTGAAGTTTTCTTT
.	TRBV4-1	TRBJ2-1	TRBD2	CASSRDATSVFYNEQLF	TGCGCCAGCAGCCGAGACGCGACTAGCGTCTTCTACAATGAGCAGCTCTTC
.	TRBV12-3/TRBV12-4	TRBJ2-1	.	CASSLSENGEQFF	TGTGCCAGTAGTTTGTCCGAGAACGGTGAGCAGTTCTTC